This paragraph covers one T cell receptor beta chain sequence. Its target is unknown. TCRdb's copy holds only in-frame clones and misses some; the assay was immunoSEQ multiplex PCR. The data show about 64,000 clones, 95% to 97% seen once. These data come from a study of brain T cells in children with intractable seizures. Points from the study as a whole: Clones missing pre-surgery may reflect undersampling of that blood sample. Viral specificity was inferred only from CDR3 similarity; HCMV serostatus was unknown.

Sequencing was limited to surgery cases with top T cell transcript signatures in brain tissue. Before surgery, patients took at least one anti-epileptic drug. Germline CDR1 MGHDK, CDR2 SYGVNS. Trimming shortened V by 4 bases and J by 0 bases, and 10 bases separated the two germline ends. The CDR3 has 14 residues. The source of this sequence is a boy less than two years old with focal cortical dysplasia and intractable seizures. The material sequenced was peripheral blood, taken at surgery. The chain carries TRBV25-1 and TRBJ2-7; possibly TRBD1 for D (5 bases). CDR3 amino acids: CASSAEDNSYEQYF. The CDR3 DNA follows: TGTGCCAGCAGTGCCGAGGACAACTCCTACGAGCAGTACTTC.